These 24 T cell receptor beta chains came from one sample sequenced in a study of shared clonotypes between healthy human individuals. Profiling relied on immunoSEQ multiplex PCR, and the TCRdb table lists in-frame clones only, not all of them. The data contain 2 million to 2.5 million clones, nearly 97% of them singletons. Input material: naive CD4+ T cells sorted from blood. As for subset: CD45RA+ positively selected. The receptors shown here come from a young man in good health.

The genes are TRBV27 and TRBJ1-2; 9 nucleotides line up with TRBD1. Germline V gene sequence: CDR1 MNHEY, CDR2 SMNVEV (reference sequence). The CDR3 totals 18 residues. V dropped 5 bases and J dropped 2; count of bases not matched to a gene: 15. CDR3 in DNA: TGTGCCAGCAGTCCTCACGGCGGGGACAGGGAAAGGAACTATGGCTACACCTTC. Its protein is CASSPHGGDRERNYGYTF.

The genes are TRBV7-6 and TRBJ1-4; D not resolved. This CDR3 is built from 14 residues. The V gene's germline CDR1 is SGHVS and CDR2 FNYEAQ. V gave up 2 bases and J gave up 4 bases, with 8 bases separating them. The CDR3 loop reads CASSLTPSNEKLFF. The CDR3 DNA reads as TGTGCCAGCAGCTTAACACCAAGTAATGAAAAACTGTTTTTT.

J is TRBJ2-2 and V is TRBV6-6; 8 bases line up with TRBD2. Germline trimming cut 8 bases from V and 5 bases from J; bases unmatched to any gene: 7. CDR1 and CDR2 (germline): MNHNY, SVGAGI (reference sequence). The CDR3 spans 14 residues. CDR3 residues: CASDGGGRTGELFF. The CDR3 DNA follows: TGTGCCAGCGATGGCGGGGGGCGGACCGGGGAGCTGTTTTTT.

The chain has TRBV5-4 and TRBJ2-3; D remains unclear. V lost 4 bases and J lost 2, with 17 bases in between. The length of the CDR3 is 16 residues. Germline CDR1 is SGHNT and CDR2 is YYREEE (reference sequence). The CDR3 reads CASSPDGVLYTDTQYF. The DNA for the CDR3 is TGTGCCAGCAGCCCTGACGGAGTACTTTACACAGATACGCAGTATTTT.

The gene calls are TRBV5-6 and TRBJ2-7; tentatively, D is TRBD2 (6 bases). There are 14 residues in the CDR3. Germline-derived CDR1 and CDR2 are SGHDT and YYEEEE. The ends were cut back, 3 bases at V and 0 bases at J, with 10 bases in the middle. In DNA form, the CDR3 reads TGTGCCAGCAGCTGGGACTCCCTCTCCTACGAGCAGTACTTC. Translated: CASSWDSLSYEQYF.

This clone was picked up one time. The same CDR3 is also encoded by other DNA sequences in this sample. The chain recombines TRBV7-2 with TRBJ2-7; 8 nucleotides agree with TRBD1. Germline CDR1 SGHTA, CDR2 FQGNSA. Trimming took 3 bases from V and 4 from J; bases not matched to a gene: 5. The CDR3 extends over 14 amino acids. The CDR3 protein is CASSLDRVAYEQYF. CDR3 DNA: TGTGCCAGCAGCTTGGACAGGGTGGCTTACGAGCAGTACTTC.

V is TRBV19 and J is TRBJ1-5; D perhaps matches TRBD1 (5 bases). This CDR3 spans 15 amino acids. Trimming removed 5 bases at V and 9 bases at J, with 20 bases between. Germline V gene data show CDR1 as LNHDA and CDR2 as SQIVND (reference sequence). CDR3: CASSPRDGVVWPQHF. CDR3 sequence (DNA): TGTGCCAGTAGTCCGCGGGACGGGGTTGTATGGCCCCAGCATTTT.

The V and J genes are TRBV18 and TRBJ1-6, with D hard to call. The V end was cut by 3 bases, the J end by 0 bases, with 12 bases between. CDR3 length: 17 amino acids. Germline CDR1 and CDR2: KGHSH and LQKENI. The CDR3 here is CASSPSATSSYNSPLHF. In nucleotides, the CDR3 is TGTGCCAGCTCACCCTCGGCGACTAGCTCCTATAATTCACCCCTCCACTTT.

About this clone: The sample carries other DNA sequences with the same CDR3. The chain uses TRBV18 and TRBJ2-7; D unclear. This CDR3 contains 14 residues. Per the germline V gene, CDR1 is KGHSH and CDR2 is LQKENI. The germline V and J ends were trimmed by 0 bases and 0 bases, with 6 bases remaining between them. The CDR3 coding sequence is TGTGCCAGCTCACCACCGGGCAGCTCCTACGAGCAGTACTTC. This encodes CASSPPGSSYEQYF. Based on the CDR3 plus reference TRBV18 and TRBJ2-7, the full variable domain is NAGVMQNPRHLVRRRGQEARLRCSPMKGHSHVYWYRQLPEEGLKFMVYLQKENIIDESGMPKERFSAEFPKEGPSILRIQQVVRGDSAAYFCASSPPGSSYEQYFGPGTRLTVT.

J is TRBJ1-1 and V is TRBV7-6; 8 bases align to TRBD1. This CDR3 comprises 13 residues. CDR1 and CDR2 (germline): SGHVS, FNYEAQ. V was clipped by 5 bases and J by 7 bases; unmatched bases: 6. The CDR3 protein is CASSPRDRSEAFF. The CDR3 DNA sequence: TGTGCCAGCAGCCCCAGGGACAGGAGTGAAGCTTTCTTT.

J is TRBJ2-6 and V is TRBV6-1, with TRBD1 identical over 9 bases. CDR1 and CDR2 from the germline V gene are MNHNS and SASEGT. The CDR3 is 18 residues long. Trimming at V came to 4 bases and at J to 4 bases, leaving 11 bases not matched to a gene. The CDR3 sequence: CASSGDGTGWRGANVLTF. CDR3 DNA sequence: TGTGCCAGCAGTGGGGACGGGACAGGGTGGCGAGGGGCCAACGTCCTGACTTTC.

The chain uses TRBV7-9 and TRBJ2-3; D is unclear. In germline, CDR1 is SEHNR, CDR2 FQNEAQ (reference sequence). The ends were cut back, 5 bases at V and 4 bases at J, with 19 bases in the middle. This CDR3 contains 16 residues. The CDR3 protein is CASSKIGWVSADTQYF. The CDR3 coding sequence is TGTGCCAGCAGCAAAATTGGGTGGGTTTCGGCAGATACGCAGTATTTT.

The chain carries TRBV30 and TRBJ1-1, with 7 bases aligning to TRBD1. From germline, CDR1 is GTSNPN and CDR2 SVGIG (reference sequence). CDR3 length: 15 residues. J lost 0 bases, V lost 5 bases, and 9 bases had no gene match. CDR3 in amino acids: CAWEPRQGMNTEAFF. The CDR3, as DNA: TGTGCCTGGGAACCTCGACAGGGTATGAACACTGAAGCTTTCTTT.

V gene TRBV18 combines with J gene TRBJ2-2, with a tentative D call TRBD2 (7 bases). CDR1 is KGHSH and CDR2 is LQKENI in the germline V gene. V shed 2 bases and J shed 6 bases, with 16 bases lying between them. This CDR3 contains 16 residues. The CDR3 here is CASSPMGQREAGELFF. The CDR3 region has the DNA TGTGCCAGCTCACCAATGGGACAACGGGAGGCCGGGGAGCTGTTTTTT.

Written as DNA, the CDR3 is TGTGCCAGTAAAACCGGGACAGGGCCTAATGAAAAACTGTTTTTT. This codes for CASKTGTGPNEKLFF. The gene calls are TRBV19 and TRBJ1-4, with 9 bases that match TRBD1. The junction had 6 bases not matched to a gene; V was cut back by 7 bases and J by 3 bases. The CDR3 has 15 amino acids. Germline lookup yields CDR1 LNHDA and CDR2 SQIVND (reference sequence).

This clone was counted once. The chain joins TRBV18 to TRBJ2-1, with D maybe TRBD1 (6 bases). The germline V gene has CDR1 KGHSH and CDR2 LQKENI. The CDR3 consists of 16 residues. V lost 1 base and J lost 4, with 14 bases in between. CDR3 coding DNA: TGTGCCAGCTCACCACGCATTGCAGGGGAATACAATGAGCAGTTCTTC. Protein sequence: CASSPRIAGEYNEQFF.

Regarding this clone: Additional DNA sequences in this sample encode the identical CDR3. This sequence joins TRBV18 and TRBJ2-7; D is tentatively TRBD1 or TRBD2 (5 bases each). CDR3 length: 14 amino acids. Trimming removed 3 bases at V and 2 bases at J, with 11 bases between. Germline-derived CDR1 and CDR2 are KGHSH and LQKENI. The CDR3 here is CASSPEQGPYEQYF. As DNA, the CDR3 is TGTGCCAGCTCACCGGAGCAGGGACCCTACGAGCAGTACTTC.

This clone was picked up one time. The chain couples TRBV5-1 to TRBJ2-3; 12 positions agree with TRBD1. There are 16 residues in the CDR3. Germline V gene data show CDR1 as SGHRS and CDR2 as YFSETQ. Trimming at V came to 5 bases and at J to 3 bases, leaving 7 bases not matched to a gene. CDR3 DNA: TGCGCCAGCAGACCGGGACAGGGGGCGTCGACAGATACGCAGTATTTT. Translated, it gives CASRPGQGASTDTQYF.

The CDR3 is CASSIERPFNQPQHF. The CDR3 DNA is TGTGCCAGTAGTATAGAGAGGCCCTTCAATCAGCCCCAGCATTTT. The V call is TRBV19, the J call TRBJ1-5; D gene unclear. Germline V lookup: CDR1 LNHDA, CDR2 SQIVND (reference sequence). V was pared by 0 bases and J by 3 bases, with 9 bases between. The CDR3 has 15 amino acids.

Points on this clone: One end of the junction fails to match germline, which may point to a read error. The chain has TRBV9 and TRBJ1-3; 7 nucleotides match TRBD1. The CDR3 is 18 residues long. Germline loops: CDR1 SGDLS, CDR2 YYNGEE. CDR3 region: CASSVEGARARSGNTIYF. The CDR3 nucleotides are TGCGCCAGCAGCGTAGAGGGGGCGAGGGCCCGCTCTGGAAACACCATATATTTT.

This clone was found once. Distinct nucleotide sequences in the sample also encode this CDR3. This chain joins TRBV5-1 and TRBJ2-2; D gene uncertain. The CDR3 is 14 amino acids. Germline CDR1 and CDR2: SGHRS and YFSETQ. V was cut by 2 bases and J by 0 bases, with 5 bases left in between. CDR3: CASSLTSNTGELFF. The DNA for the CDR3 is TGCGCCAGCAGCTTAACATCGAACACCGGGGAGCTGTTTTTT.

This clone was seen a single time. This sequence joins TRBV2 and TRBJ1-5, with D possibly being TRBD1 (5 bases). Between the trimmed V and J ends, which lost 5 bases and 3 bases, there was a span of 8 bases. The CDR3 has 13 amino acids. Germline V gene sequence: CDR1 SNHLY, CDR2 FYNNEI. CDR3 in DNA: TGTGCCAGCAGTTCACAGGACAATCAGCCCCAGCATTTT. The encoded protein is CASSSQDNQPQHF.

The J gene is TRBJ1-4, the V gene TRBV4-1, with unresolved D. CDR3 length: 15 amino acids. V was trimmed by 1 base and J by 4 bases, leaving 10 bases between them. The V gene's germline CDR1 is MGHRA and CDR2 YSYEKL. CDR3 region: CASSQVPVVNEKLFF. The CDR3, as DNA: TGCGCCAGCAGCCAAGTACCGGTCGTTAATGAAAAACTGTTTTTT.

The genes are TRBV4-1 and TRBJ1-4; D ambiguous. From germline, CDR1 is MGHRA and CDR2 YSYEKL. The CDR3 covers 15 residues. Trimming left V 4 bases short and J 0 bases short, with 9 bases between. CDR3: CASSRTGATNEKLFF. The CDR3, as DNA: TGCGCCAGCAGCCGAACCGGTGCAACTAATGAAAAACTGTTTTTT.